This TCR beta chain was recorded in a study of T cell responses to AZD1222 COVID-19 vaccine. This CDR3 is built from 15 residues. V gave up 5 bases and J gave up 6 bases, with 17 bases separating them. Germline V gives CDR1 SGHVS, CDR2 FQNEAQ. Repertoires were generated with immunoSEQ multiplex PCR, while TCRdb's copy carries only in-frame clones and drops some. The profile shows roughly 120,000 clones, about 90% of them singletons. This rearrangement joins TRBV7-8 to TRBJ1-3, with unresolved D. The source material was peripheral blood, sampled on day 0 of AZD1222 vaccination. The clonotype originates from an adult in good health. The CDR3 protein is CASSQNAPGSNTIYF. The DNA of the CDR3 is TGTGCCAGCAGCCAGAACGCTCCGGGGTCAAACACCATATATTTT.